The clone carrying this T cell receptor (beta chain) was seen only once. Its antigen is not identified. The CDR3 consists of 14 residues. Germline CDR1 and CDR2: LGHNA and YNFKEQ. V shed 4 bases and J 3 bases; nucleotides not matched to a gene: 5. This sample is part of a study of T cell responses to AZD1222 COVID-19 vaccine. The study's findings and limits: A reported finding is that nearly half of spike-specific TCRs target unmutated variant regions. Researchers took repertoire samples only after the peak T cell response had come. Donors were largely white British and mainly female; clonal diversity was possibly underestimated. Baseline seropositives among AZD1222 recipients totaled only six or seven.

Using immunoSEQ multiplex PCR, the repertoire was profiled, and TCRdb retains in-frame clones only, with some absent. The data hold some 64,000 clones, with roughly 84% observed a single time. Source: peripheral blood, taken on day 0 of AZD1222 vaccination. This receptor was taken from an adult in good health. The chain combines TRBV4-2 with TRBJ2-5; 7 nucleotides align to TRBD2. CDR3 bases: TGTGCCAGCAGCCGGGGACTACCCGAAGAGACCCAGTACTTC. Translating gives CASSRGLPEETQYF.